This entry describes one T cell receptor (beta chain). The sample comes from a study of shared clonotypes between healthy human individuals. This CDR3 has 18 residues. The trim removed 1 base at V and 2 bases at J, leaving 14 bases unmatched. Germline loops: CDR1 SGHRS, CDR2 YFSETQ. Produced via immunoSEQ multiplex PCR; TCRdb's table is partial and in-frame only. The sample shows some 2,000,000 clones, about 95% of them seen only once. The receptor comes from a man in his late teens or twenties in good health. The source material was naive CD4+ T cells sorted from blood. The subset here: CD45RA+ positively selected. The chain uses TRBV5-1 and TRBJ2-7, with TRBD2 matching 8 bases. DNA for the CDR3: TGCGCCAGCAGCTTGAGTGGAGTAGCGGGGACCTCCCCCTACGAGCAGTACTTC. This sequence encodes CASSLSGVAGTSPYEQYF.